This TCR beta chain was profiled in a study of cytomegalovirus exposure and HLA in healthy donors. About the research overall: Earlier findings included roughly 120 million unique TCR beta sequences obtained from 170 million or so T cells. Points from the study as a whole: Because they were indistinguishable, some V segments, including TRBV6-2 and TRBV6-3, were excluded. Trimming of TCR beta V- and J-genes showed a link, identified in a later analysis, to a missense DCLRE1C variant.

CDR1 and CDR2 from the germline V gene are MGHRA and YSYEKL. The CDR3 runs 17 residues. V was trimmed by 4 bases and J by 0 bases, leaving 17 bases between them. When sampled, the donors appeared nominally healthy, though they likely had unrecorded immune exposures. The primer mix had 60 Vbeta and 13 Jbeta primers. Method: immunoSEQ multiplex PCR; TCRdb's copy keeps in-frame clones and lacks some. The sample consists of 150,000 to 200,000 clones, 82% of them appearing once. Note on this clone: What it binds is unknown.

The receptor was derived from a boy aged 2 to 10 in good health and CMV-seronegative. The chain employs TRBV4-1 and TRBJ2-3, with D perhaps matching TRBD1 (6 bases). The sequenced material came from PBMCs. CDR3 sequence: CASSPVNWGPSTDTQYF. The CDR3 DNA follows: TGCGCCAGCAGCCCGGTGAATTGGGGGCCGAGCACAGATACGCAGTATTTT.